The clone carrying this TCR beta chain has just one count. The sample belongs to a study of cytomegalovirus exposure and HLA in healthy donors. PCR was performed using 60 Vbeta and 13 Jbeta primers. Using immunoSEQ multiplex PCR, the repertoire was profiled, and TCRdb retains in-frame clones only, with some absent. The profile shows about 190,000 clones, approximately 78% of them singletons. With V trimmed by 5 bases and J by 2 bases, 10 bases remained unmatched. The CDR3 totals 16 residues. Germline CDR1 and CDR2: SGHVS and FNYEAQ. Sequenced material: PBMCs. The genes are TRBV7-6 and TRBJ2-3; TRBD2 matches 7 bases. The origin of this receptor is a woman under 40 in good health and CMV-seropositive. CDR3 amino acids: CASSPEGLAVTDTQYF. Written as DNA, the CDR3 is TGTGCCAGCAGCCCGGAGGGTCTAGCGGTCACAGATACGCAGTATTTT.